These T cell receptor beta chains were read from a single sample in a study of blood T cell repertoires in COVID-19. Some clones are missing from TCRdb's copy, which holds only in-frame ones; the method was immunoSEQ multiplex PCR. The sample lists about 300,000 clones; about 87% were seen once. Sequencing input: peripheral blood. The receptors derive from a man aged 65 to 79 with acute or convalescent COVID-19. Both conserved end residues are part of each CDR3. Each record gives: V gene, CDR3 length, clone size, J gene, D gene, CDR3 protein, CDR3 DNA. D genes are given only for firm matches. The listing skips clone size in some rows; elsewhere it reads once, few, many or a size class.

>TRBV13|15|.|TRBJ1-5|.
CASSPGSTPNQPQHF
TGTGCCAGCAGTCCAGGTTCCACCCCCAATCAGCCCCAGCATTTT
>TRBV2|14|.|TRBJ2-3|TRBD2
CAGRFSSGSDTQYF
TGTGCCGGACGGTTTTCTAGCGGGAGTGATACGCAGTATTTT
>TRBV12-3/TRBV12-4|13|.|TRBJ1-3|.
CASSPAGGNTIYF
TGTGCCAGCAGCCCTGCAGGAGGAAACACCATATATTTT
>TRBV19|13|.|TRBJ1-5|.
CASSIPPNQPQHF
TGTGCCAGTAGTATACCCCCAAATCAGCCCCAGCATTTT
>TRBV18|12|.|TRBJ2-1|TRBD2
CASSPTSGEQFF
TGTGCCAGCTCACCGACTAGCGGTGAGCAGTTCTTC
>TRBV5-1|13|.|TRBJ2-1|TRBD1
CASSSGQPNEQFF
TGCGCCAGCAGCTCGGGACAGCCGAATGAGCAGTTCTTC
>TRBV6-9|17|few|TRBJ2-2|TRBD1
CASSPKLRDSDTGELFF
TGTGCCAGCAGCCCAAAACTCCGGGACAGCGACACCGGGGAGCTGTTTTTT
>TRBV4-2|17|once|TRBJ2-1|TRBD2
CASSPSTGTSGAQEQFF
TGTGCCAGCAGCCCCTCTACCGGGACTAGCGGAGCTCAGGAGCAGTTCTTC
>TRBV7-2|15|.|TRBJ2-3|.
CASSLGEGTAFTQYF
TGTGCCAGCAGCTTAGGTGAGGGGACTGCCTTCACGCAGTATTTT
>TRBV6-6|16|.|TRBJ2-2|TRBD2
CASSGTSGGPGGELFF
TGTGCCAGCAGTGGGACTAGCGGGGGGCCGGGCGGGGAGCTGTTTTTT